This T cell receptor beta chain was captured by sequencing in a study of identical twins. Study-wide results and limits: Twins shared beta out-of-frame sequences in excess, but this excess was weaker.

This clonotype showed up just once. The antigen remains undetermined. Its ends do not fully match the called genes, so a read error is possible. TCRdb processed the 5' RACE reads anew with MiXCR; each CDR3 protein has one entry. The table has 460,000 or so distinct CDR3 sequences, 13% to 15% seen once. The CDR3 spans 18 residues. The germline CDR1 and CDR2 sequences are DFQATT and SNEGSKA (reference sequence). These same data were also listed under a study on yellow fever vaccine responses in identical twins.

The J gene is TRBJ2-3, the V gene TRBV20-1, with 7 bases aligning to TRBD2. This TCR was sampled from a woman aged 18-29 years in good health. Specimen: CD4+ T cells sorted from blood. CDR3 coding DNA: TGCAGGGCTAGAGATAACTACGGCGGGAGAGTCTACCCAGATACGCAGTATTTT. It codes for CRARDNYGGRVYPDTQYF.